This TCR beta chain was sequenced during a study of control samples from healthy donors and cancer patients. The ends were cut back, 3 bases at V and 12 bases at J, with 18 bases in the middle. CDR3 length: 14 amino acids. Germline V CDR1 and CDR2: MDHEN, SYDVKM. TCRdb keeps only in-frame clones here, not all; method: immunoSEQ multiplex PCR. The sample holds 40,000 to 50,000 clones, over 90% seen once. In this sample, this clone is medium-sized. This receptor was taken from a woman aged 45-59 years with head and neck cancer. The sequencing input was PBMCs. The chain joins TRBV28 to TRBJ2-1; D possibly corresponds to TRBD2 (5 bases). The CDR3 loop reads CASSFFSKSGGQFF. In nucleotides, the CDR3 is TGTGCCAGCAGTTTCTTCTCTAAATCTGGAGGGCAGTTCTTC.